The TCR beta chain described here comes from a study of OX40 agonist ivuxolimab in advanced cancers. Findings and caveats of the study: Several nonresponders also turned out to have low normalized T-cell clonal expansion.

This clone was counted a single time. Antigen specificity is unknown. The method was immunoSEQ multiplex PCR; TCRdb's version includes in-frame clones alone and lacks a portion of them. The sample consists of 50,000 to 70,000 clones, approximately 82% of them appearing once. V was pared by 5 bases and J by 0 bases, with 17 bases between. This CDR3 comprises 17 residues. Germline V gene data show CDR1 as MDHEN and CDR2 as SYDVKM. The TCR sequence derives from an adult with an advanced solid tumor such as melanoma, head and neck, liver or kidney cancer. Sample: CD4+ or CD8+ T cells sorted from blood, taken in a trial of the OX40 agonist ivuxolimab. The rearrangement joins TRBV28 to TRBJ1-5; a weak D match, TRBD1 (5 bases). The CDR3 reads CASSPNGGGYSNQPQHF. The CDR3 nucleotides are TGTGCCAGCAGTCCCAATGGGGGGGGTTATAGCAATCAGCCCCAGCATTTT.